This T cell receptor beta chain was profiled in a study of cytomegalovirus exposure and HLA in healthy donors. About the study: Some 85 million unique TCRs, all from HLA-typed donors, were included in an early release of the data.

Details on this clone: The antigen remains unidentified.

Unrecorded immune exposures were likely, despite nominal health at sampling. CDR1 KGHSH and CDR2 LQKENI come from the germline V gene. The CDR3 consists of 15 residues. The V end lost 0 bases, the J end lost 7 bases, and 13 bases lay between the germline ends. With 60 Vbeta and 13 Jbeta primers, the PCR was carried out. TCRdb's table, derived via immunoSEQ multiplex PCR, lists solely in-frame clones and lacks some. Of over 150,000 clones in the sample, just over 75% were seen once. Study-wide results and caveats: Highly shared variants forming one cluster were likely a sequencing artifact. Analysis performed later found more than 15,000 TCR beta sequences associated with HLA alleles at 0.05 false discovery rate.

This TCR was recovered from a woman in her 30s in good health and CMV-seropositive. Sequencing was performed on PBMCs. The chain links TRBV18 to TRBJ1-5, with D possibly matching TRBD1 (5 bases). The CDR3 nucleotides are TGTGCCAGCTCACCACCGGGGCAGGCCTACCAGCCCCAGCATTTT. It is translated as CASSPPGQAYQPQHF.